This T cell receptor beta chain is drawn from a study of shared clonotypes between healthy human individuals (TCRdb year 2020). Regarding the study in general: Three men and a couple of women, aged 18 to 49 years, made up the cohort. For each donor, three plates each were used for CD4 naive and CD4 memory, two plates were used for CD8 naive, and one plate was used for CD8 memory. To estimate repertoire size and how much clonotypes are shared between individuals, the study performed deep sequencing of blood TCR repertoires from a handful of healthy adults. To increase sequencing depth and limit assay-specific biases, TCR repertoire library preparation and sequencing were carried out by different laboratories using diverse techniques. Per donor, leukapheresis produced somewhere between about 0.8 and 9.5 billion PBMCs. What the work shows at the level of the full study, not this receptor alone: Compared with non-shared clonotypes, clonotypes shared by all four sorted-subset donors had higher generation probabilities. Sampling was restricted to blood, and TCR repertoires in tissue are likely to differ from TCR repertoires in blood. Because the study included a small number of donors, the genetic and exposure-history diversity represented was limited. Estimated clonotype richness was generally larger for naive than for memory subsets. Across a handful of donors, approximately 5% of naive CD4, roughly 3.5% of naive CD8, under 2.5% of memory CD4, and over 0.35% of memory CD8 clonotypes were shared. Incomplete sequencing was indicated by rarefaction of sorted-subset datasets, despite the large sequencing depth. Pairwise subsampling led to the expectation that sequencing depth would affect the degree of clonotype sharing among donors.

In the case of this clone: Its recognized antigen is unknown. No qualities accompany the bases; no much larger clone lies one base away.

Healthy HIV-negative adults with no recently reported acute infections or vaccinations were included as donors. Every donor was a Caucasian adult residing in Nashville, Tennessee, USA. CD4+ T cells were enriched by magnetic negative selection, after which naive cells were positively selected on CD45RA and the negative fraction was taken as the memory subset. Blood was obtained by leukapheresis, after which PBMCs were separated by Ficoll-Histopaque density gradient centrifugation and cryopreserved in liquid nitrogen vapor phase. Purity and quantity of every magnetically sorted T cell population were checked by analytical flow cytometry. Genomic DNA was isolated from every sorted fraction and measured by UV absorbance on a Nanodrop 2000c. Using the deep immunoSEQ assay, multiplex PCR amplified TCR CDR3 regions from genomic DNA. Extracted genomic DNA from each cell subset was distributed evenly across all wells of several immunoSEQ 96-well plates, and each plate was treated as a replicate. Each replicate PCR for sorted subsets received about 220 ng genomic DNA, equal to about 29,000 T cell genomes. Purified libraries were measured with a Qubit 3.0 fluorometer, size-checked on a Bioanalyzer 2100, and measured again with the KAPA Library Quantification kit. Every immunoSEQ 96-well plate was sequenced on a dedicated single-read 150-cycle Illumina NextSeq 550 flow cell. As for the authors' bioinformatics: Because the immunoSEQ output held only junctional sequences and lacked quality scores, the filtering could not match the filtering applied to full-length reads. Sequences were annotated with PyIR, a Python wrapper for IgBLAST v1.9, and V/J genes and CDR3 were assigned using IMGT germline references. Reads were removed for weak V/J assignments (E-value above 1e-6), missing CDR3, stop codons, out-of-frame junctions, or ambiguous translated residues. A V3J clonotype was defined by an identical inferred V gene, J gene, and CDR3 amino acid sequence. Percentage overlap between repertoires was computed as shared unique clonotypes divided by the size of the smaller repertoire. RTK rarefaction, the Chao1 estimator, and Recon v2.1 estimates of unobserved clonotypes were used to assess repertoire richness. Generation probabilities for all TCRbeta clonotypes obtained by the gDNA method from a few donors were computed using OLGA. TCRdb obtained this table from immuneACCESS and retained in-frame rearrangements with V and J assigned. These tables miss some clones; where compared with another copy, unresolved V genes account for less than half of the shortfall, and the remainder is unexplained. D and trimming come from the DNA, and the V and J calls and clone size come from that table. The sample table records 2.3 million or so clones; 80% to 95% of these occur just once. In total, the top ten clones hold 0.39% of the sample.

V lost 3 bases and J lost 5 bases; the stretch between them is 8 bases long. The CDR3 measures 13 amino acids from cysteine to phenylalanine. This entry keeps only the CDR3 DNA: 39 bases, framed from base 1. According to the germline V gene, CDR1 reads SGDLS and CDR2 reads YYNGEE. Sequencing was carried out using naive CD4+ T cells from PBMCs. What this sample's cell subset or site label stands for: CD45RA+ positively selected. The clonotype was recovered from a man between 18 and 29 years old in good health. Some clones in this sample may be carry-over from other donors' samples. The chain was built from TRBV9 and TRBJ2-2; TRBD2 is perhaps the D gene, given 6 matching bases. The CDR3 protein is CASSGRGTGELFF. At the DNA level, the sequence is TGTGCCAGCAGCGGACGGGGGACCGGGGAGCTGTTTTTT.